This T cell receptor (beta chain) was obtained from a study of T cell responses to AZD1222 COVID-19 vaccine. Concerning this clone: Its antigen is undetermined.

Overall study findings and caveats: The span of vaccine-associated CD4 TCRs extended across spike, with dominance at 160-218 and 743-854. The donor group comprised mostly white British people and more females; the analysis possibly underestimated clonal diversity. Targeting of unmutated variant regions was reportedly seen in nearly half of spike-specific TCRs. Researchers took repertoire samples only after the peak T cell response had come.

The CDR3 has 15 residues. The ends lost 4 bases at V and 0 bases at J; junction bases unmatched: 6. Germline V gene sequence: CDR1 SGHRS, CDR2 YFSETQ. Profiling relied on immunoSEQ multiplex PCR, and the TCRdb table lists in-frame clones only, not all of them. The sample carries approximately 81,000 clones, about nine tenths recorded once. The sequence was collected from an adult in good health. The material sequenced was peripheral blood, taken on day 0 of MenACWY control vaccination. The chain is built from TRBV5-1 and TRBJ1-1, with 7 bases fitting TRBD1. The DNA of the CDR3 is TGCGCCAGCAGCATGTACAGGGGTCTGAACACTGAAGCTTTCTTT. It specifies CASSMYRGLNTEAFF.